The rows below give T cell receptor beta chains drawn from one sample of a study of blood T cell repertoires in COVID-19. Profiled with immunoSEQ multiplex PCR; TCRdb holds only in-frame clones, not every one. The repertoire holds 55,000 to 70,000 clones, with 87% as singletons. The source material was peripheral blood. Receptors were obtained from a woman aged 45-65 years with COVID-19, enrolled during active disease. Both conserved end residues are part of each CDR3. The order of the fields is D gene, J gene, V gene, clone size, CDR3 DNA, CDR3 protein. The D gene is left open where the match is weak. Clone size, where shown, is once, few, many, or a class for clones that have expanded.

-,TRBJ1-1,TRBV30,-,TGTGCCTGGTCTGGACAGCCGAACACTGAAGCTTTCTTT,CAWSGQPNTEAFF
-,TRBJ2-1,TRBV5-4,-,TGTGCCAGCTCCGGGGGCGGGAGACTGTATGAGCAGTTCTTC,CASSGGGRLYEQFF
TRBD1,TRBJ2-7,TRBV11-2,-,TGTGCCAGCAGCTCTCCGGACAGGGGAACCTACGAGCAGTACTTC,CASSSPDRGTYEQYF
-,TRBJ1-1,TRBV3-1/TRBV3-2,-,TGTGCCAGCAGCCTTAATTCCGGGTCGAACACTGAAGCTTTCTTT,CASSLNSGSNTEAFF
-,TRBJ1-6,TRBV28,-,TGTGCCAGCAGTTCAGCGGGCCTTAGCTCCTATAATTCACCCCTCCACTTT,CASSSAGLSSYNSPLHF
TRBD2,TRBJ2-7,TRBV10-3,once,TGTGCCATCAGTGAGCCAAAGACTAGCGGGCACTACGAGCAGTACTTC,CAISEPKTSGHYEQYF
TRBD2,TRBJ2-7,TRBV4-1,once,TGCGCCAGCAGCCAAGAGTCTTTAGGACTAGAGGCCTACGAGCAGTACTTC,CASSQESLGLEAYEQYF
TRBD1,TRBJ2-5,TRBV30,-,TGTGCCTGGAGTGAGGACAGGGGAGAGACCCAGTACTTC,CAWSEDRGETQYF
-,TRBJ2-2,TRBV4-1,-,TGCGCCAGCAGCTCCCGACAGGGAGGCACCGGGGAGCTGTTTTTT,CASSSRQGGTGELFF
TRBD2,TRBJ2-3,TRBV30,-,TGTGCCTGGACCCAGATCCGACTAGCCCAACCAGATACGCAGTATTTT,CAWTQIRLAQPDTQYF
TRBD1,TRBJ1-5,TRBV28,few,TGTGCCAGCAGTCGGCAGGGGGTGAATCAGCCCCAGCATTTT,CASSRQGVNQPQHF
TRBD2,TRBJ2-5,TRBV6-1,once,TGTGCCAGCAGTGTTGGGGCGGACCGATGGGGGGGGACCCAGTACTTC,CASSVGADRWGGTQYF
-,TRBJ2-3,TRBV7-2,-,TGTGCCAGCACCTACCGGTCTTACCGGGAGCCGCAGTATTTT,CASTYRSYREPQYF
-,TRBJ2-3,TRBV9,-,TGTGCCAGCAGCGTAGCTACTAGCACAGATACGCAGTATTTT,CASSVATSTDTQYF
-,TRBJ2-6,TRBV2,-,TGTGCCAGCAGTATATACAGGGTTGGGGCCAACGTCCTGACTTTC,CASSIYRVGANVLTF
-,TRBJ1-3,TRBV7-8,-,TGTGCCAGCAGCCGGCAGGGAACAGGCACTGGAAACACCATATATTTT,CASSRQGTGTGNTIYF
TRBD1,TRBJ2-2,TRBV11-3,-,TGTGCCAGCAGCTTGACAGGGGCCCCCGGGGAGCTGTTTTTT,CASSLTGAPGELFF
-,TRBJ1-5,TRBV19,-,TGTGCCAGTAGTCCACCCGACCGGGGGAGACCACAGCCCCAGCATTTT,CASSPPDRGRPQPQHF
-,TRBJ1-3,TRBV30,-,TGTGCCTGGAGTGTAACTTCCTCTGGAAACACCATATATTTT,CAWSVTSSGNTIYF
TRBD1,TRBJ1-1,TRBV5-4,few,TGTGCCAGCAGTTTTCCAACTACAGGGGCCACTGAAGCTTTCTTT,CASSFPTTGATEAFF